The 20 T cell receptor beta chains below were found in one sample sequenced in a study of T cell repertoires in cytomegalovirus infection. The antigens for these receptors are not known. TCRdb itself ran the reads through MiXCR, one entry per CDR3 protein. This table has more than 300,000 distinct CDR3 sequences, approximately 35% appearing once. The source material was cultured PBMCs, sampled from culture after CMV antigen stimulation. Receptors were obtained from a human donor in good health (CMV status not recorded). Some clones in this sample may be carry-over from other donors' samples.

The chain uses TRBV7-8 and TRBJ2-4; possibly TRBD1 for D (6 bases). Germline-derived CDR1 and CDR2 are SGHVS and FQNEAQ. The CDR3 has 15 amino acids. V dropped 5 bases and J dropped 11 bases, with 22 bases sitting between them. The CDR3 is CASSPRVGQQRLQYF. The CDR3 DNA reads TGTGCCAGCAGCCCTCGGGTGGGACAACAAAGGCTTCAGTACTTC.

In its sample, this clonotype was seen a few times. The chain employs TRBV7-2 and TRBJ2-1, with D hard to call. The CDR3 has 12 residues. V was clipped by 5 bases and J by 6 bases, with 8 bases between them. Germline CDR1 is SGHTA and CDR2 is FQGNSA. The CDR3 nucleotides are TGTGCCAGCAGCGCACTCACCAATGAGCAGTTCTTC. It yields the protein CASSALTNEQFF.

This chain links TRBV28 with TRBJ2-1; 9 positions agree with TRBD1. The length of the CDR3 is 14 residues. V lost 3 bases, J lost 7 bases, and 4 bases stayed unmatched. CDR1 and CDR2 (germline): MDHEN, SYDVKM. The CDR3 loop reads CASSFLDRGNEQFF. The DNA for the CDR3 is TGTGCCAGCAGTTTCTTGGACAGGGGAAATGAGCAGTTCTTC. The entire variable domain, with the rest obtained from reference TRBV28 and TRBJ2-1, is as follows: DVKVTQSSRYLVKRTGEKVFLECVQDMDHENMFWYRQDPGLGLRLIYFSYDVKMKEKGDIPEGYSVSREKKERFSLILESASTNQTSMYLCASSFLDRGNEQFFGPGTRLTVL.

In its sample, this clonotype was seen many times. The chain joins TRBV12-3 or TRBV12-4 to TRBJ1-6; 9 bases fit TRBD1. The CDR3 spans 14 residues. V lost 2 bases to trimming and J lost 10 bases; unmatched junction nucleotides: 3. The CDR3 DNA follows: TGTGCCAGCAGTTTAAGACAGGGGGGATCACCCCTCCACTTT. This sequence encodes CASSLRQGGSPLHF.

The V and J genes are TRBV18 and TRBJ2-3; D unresolved. Germline values: CDR1 KGHSH, CDR2 LQKENI. CDR3 length equals 14 residues. Trimming took off 1 base at V and 4 bases at J, with 9 bases between the two ends. CDR3 bases: TGTGCCAGCTCACCACTTCGCTCGGCAGATACGCAGTATTTT. This translates into CASSPLRSADTQYF.

In this sample, this clonotype turned up a few times. Here the CDR3 reads CASSKGRQLSAYGYTF. CDR3 in DNA: TGTGCCAGCAGCAAAGGGAGGCAGCTTTCGGCCTATGGCTACACCTTC. The chain carries TRBV7-2 and TRBJ1-2; D remains ambiguous. Trimming cost V 5 bases and J 4 bases, with 20 bases left between them. The CDR3 is 16 amino acids. Germline V gene lookup returns CDR1 SGHTA and CDR2 FQGNSA.

This clonotype has a handful of counts. The V gene is TRBV7-2, the J gene TRBJ1-5, with D uncertain. Germline CDR1 reads SGHTA; CDR2 reads FQGNSA. V lost 1 base and J 6 bases, leaving 7 bases between the germline ends. This CDR3 spans 13 amino acids. CDR3 amino acids: CASSLGMGQPQHF. CDR3 nucleotides: TGTGCCAGCAGCTTAGGGATGGGTCAGCCCCAGCATTTT. The full variable domain, in which reference TRBV7-2 and TRBJ1-5 provide the parts outside the CDR3, is GAGVSQSPSNKVTEKGKDVELRCDPISGHTALYWYRQSLGQGLEFLIYFQGNSAPDKSGLPSDRFSAERTGGSVSTLTIQRTQQEDSAVYLCASSLGMGQPQHFGDGTRLSIL.

In this sample, this clonotype turned up a few times. The CDR3 here is CASSVPGQLYGYTF. CDR3 DNA: TGTGCCAGCAGCGTACCGGGACAGCTCTATGGCTACACCTTC. V gene TRBV5-3 combines with J gene TRBJ1-2; TRBD1 aligns across 7 bases. TRBV5-3 is an ORF, with its function uncertain. V was pared by 8 bases and J by 4 bases, with 11 bases of the junction left unmatched. There are 14 residues in the CDR3.

This clonotype was counted only a few times. The chain is built from TRBV4-1 and TRBJ2-7; D may match TRBD1 or TRBD2 (6 bases each). The V gene's germline CDR1 is MGHRA and CDR2 YSYEKL. The CDR3 loop spans 18 amino acids. V was clipped by 1 base and J by 5 bases, with 24 bases between them. The CDR3 coding sequence is TGCGCCAGCAGCCAAGGTATTAGGAGGGGGTTTGAAATGGACGAGCAGTACTTC. The encoded protein is CASSQGIRRGFEMDEQYF.

The sample holds a few counts of this clonotype. V is TRBV6-1 and J is TRBJ2-7; D unresolved. Germline V gene data show CDR1 as MNHNS and CDR2 as SASEGT. V lost 5 bases, J lost 3 bases, and 8 bases lay in between. The CDR3 totals 12 residues. Written as DNA, the CDR3 is TGTGCCAGCAGTCCCCGCGGCTACGAGCAGTACGTC. This gives the protein CASSPRGYEQYV.

The J gene is TRBJ1-3, the V gene TRBV29-1, with no clear D. V was trimmed by 4 bases and J by 0 bases, leaving 7 bases between them. CDR3 length: 13 residues. Germline CDR1 reads SQVTM; CDR2 reads ANQGSEA. CDR3 in amino acids: CSVGSFSGNTIYF. The DNA for the CDR3 is TGCAGCGTTGGTAGCTTCTCTGGAAACACCATATATTTT.

This clonotype appeared a few times. The chain links TRBV28 to TRBJ1-1; TRBD1 agrees at 9 bases. The CDR3 has 15 residues. J gave up 2 bases and V 6 bases, and 7 bases lay outside the gene matches. Germline-derived CDR1 and CDR2 are MDHEN and SYDVKM. The DNA for the CDR3 is TGTGCCAGCAGCCCCCGACAGGGGGTTAACACTGAAGCTTTCTTT. It specifies CASSPRQGVNTEAFF.

The chain joins TRBV5-1 to TRBJ2-2; perhaps TRBD2 as D (5 bases). CDR1 is SGHRS and CDR2 is YFSETQ in the germline V gene. With 1 base removed from V and 2 bases from J, the gap between germline ends came to 21 bases. This CDR3 region has 19 residues. The CDR3 DNA reads TGCGCCAGCAGCTTGATTGGTATTCGAGCGGATAACAACACCGGGGAGCTGTTTTTT. This gives the protein CASSLIGIRADNNTGELFF.

This clonotype showed up many times. The chain joins TRBV12-3 or TRBV12-4 to TRBJ2-1, with 10 bases aligning to TRBD1. This CDR3 has 16 amino acids. With 4 bases clipped from V and 6 bases from J, the junction kept 9 bases outside the gene matches. The CDR3 spells CASSSGGGQGINEQFF. CDR3 sequence (DNA): TGTGCCAGCAGTTCGGGAGGGGGACAGGGGATCAATGAGCAGTTCTTC.

The V call is TRBV7-2, the J call TRBJ2-2; D is possibly TRBD1 or TRBD2 (7 bases each). The CDR3 runs to 15 residues. Per the germline V gene, CDR1 is SGHTA and CDR2 is FQGNSA. Trimming pared 5 bases from V and 6 bases from J, leaving 16 bases between. CDR3: CASSQGGGLAGELFF. Here the CDR3 DNA reads TGTGCCAGCAGCCAGGGGGGGGGCCTCGCCGGGGAGCTGTTTTTT.

This clonotype was found a few times. The chain links TRBV12-5 to TRBJ2-5, with 11 bases matching TRBD2. Germline trimming cut 1 base from V and 5 bases from J; bases unmatched to any gene: 9. This CDR3 region has 17 residues. From germline, CDR1 is LGHNT and CDR2 FRNRAP. CDR3 sequence reads: CASGLASGRPFGETQYF. CDR3 sequence (DNA): TGTGCTAGTGGTTTGGCTAGCGGGAGGCCGTTCGGGGAGACCCAGTACTTC.

The J gene is TRBJ2-1, the V gene TRBV28, with 9 bases aligning to TRBD2. CDR1 MDHEN and CDR2 SYDVKM come from the germline V gene. V lost 6 bases and J lost 9; bases outside the gene matches: 6. The CDR3 has 13 amino acids. DNA of the CDR3: TGTGCCAGCAGACCTAGCGGGGTGCTTGAGCAGTTCTTC. This codes for CASRPSGVLEQFF. Combining the CDR3 with reference TRBV28 and TRBJ2-1 gives the whole variable domain DVKVTQSSRYLVKRTGEKVFLECVQDMDHENMFWYRQDPGLGLRLIYFSYDVKMKEKGDIPEGYSVSREKKERFSLILESASTNQTSMYLCASRPSGVLEQFFGPGTRLTVL.

This clonotype came up a few times. The rearrangement uses TRBV7-8 and TRBJ1-2; D is uncertain. The germline V gene has CDR1 SGHVS and CDR2 FQNEAQ. The CDR3 is 14 residues long. V lost 0 bases, J lost 8 bases, and 13 bases lay in between. The CDR3, as DNA: TGTGCCAGCAGCTTAGCGCATCAGTCGAGGGGCTACACCTTC. Translation gives CASSLAHQSRGYTF.

The chain has TRBV27 and TRBJ2-3, with D possibly TRBD1 on 5 matching bases. The CDR3 has 15 amino acids. The V gene lost 3 bases and the J gene lost 1 base, with 11 bases spanning the gap. Germline loops: CDR1 MNHEY, CDR2 SMNVEV (reference sequence). CDR3 coding DNA: TGTGCCAGCAGTTTTTCAGGGTCGGGCACAGATACGCAGTATTTT. This codes for CASSFSGSGTDTQYF.

As to this clonotype: A much larger clone lies a single base off, so this may be a read error. The J gene is TRBJ1-5, the V gene TRBV7-2, with D possibly matching TRBD1 (5 bases). V dropped 3 bases and J dropped 4 bases, with 7 bases sitting between them. CDR3 length: 13 residues. The germline CDR1 and CDR2 sequences are SGHTA and FQGNSA. The CDR3 sequence: CASSFNRNQPQHF. CDR3 DNA sequence: TGTGCCAGCAGCTTTAACAGGAATCAGCCCCAGCATTTT.